This passage covers 22 T cell receptor beta chains from one sample sequenced in a study of shared clonotypes between healthy human individuals. The data were produced by immunoSEQ multiplex PCR, yet TCRdb's version contains in-frame clones alone and is incomplete. The data show about 360,000 clones, more than 60% seen once. The source material was memory CD4+ T cells sorted from blood. Noted subset: CD45RA-negative fraction. The receptors shown here come from a man aged 30-40 years in good health.

J is TRBJ2-3 and V is TRBV19, with 8 bases aligning to TRBD2. The CDR3 contains 15 residues. J lost 3 bases, V lost 5 bases, and 7 bases had no gene match. CDR1 is LNHDA and CDR2 is SQIVND in the germline V gene (reference sequence). CDR3 residues: CASSGRSGRTDTQYF. CDR3 nucleotide sequence: TGTGCCAGTAGTGGGCGGAGCGGGAGAACAGATACGCAGTATTTT. Full variable domain (remainder filled in from reference TRBV19 and TRBJ2-3): DGGITQSPKYLFRKEGQNVTLSCEQNLNHDAMYWYRQDPGQGLRLIYYSQIVNDFQKGDIAEGYSVSREKKESFPLTVTSAQKNPTAFYLCASSGRSGRTDTQYFGPGTRLTVL.

The rearrangement joins TRBV29-1 to TRBJ2-7; D remains unclear. Germline V gene data show CDR1 as SQVTM and CDR2 as ANQGSEA. Trimming took off 5 bases at V and 6 bases at J, with 11 bases between the two ends. There are 11 residues in the CDR3. CDR3 amino acids: CSVQKAREQYF. The CDR3 region has the DNA TGCAGCGTTCAAAAGGCGCGCGAGCAGTACTTC.

This rearrangement joins TRBV5-4 to TRBJ2-5, with 8 bases lining up with TRBD1. This CDR3 spans 15 amino acids. J lost 3 bases, V lost 1 base, and 5 bases had no gene match. The germline V gene encodes CDR1 SGHNT and CDR2 YYREEE (reference sequence). The CDR3: CASSLNQGAKETQYF. In DNA, the CDR3 is TGTGCCAGCAGCTTGAACCAGGGGGCGAAAGAGACCCAGTACTTC.

In this sample, this clone turned up a few times. V and J are TRBV5-1 and TRBJ2-2; D uncertain. With 1 base removed from V and 6 bases from J, the gap between germline ends came to 10 bases. The germline CDR1 and CDR2 sequences are SGHRS and YFSETQ. The CDR3 totals 14 residues. For the CDR3, the DNA is TGCGCCAGCAGCTTGAGGCTAGACTCCGGGGAGCTGTTTTTT. It is translated as CASSLRLDSGELFF.

The chain carries TRBV11-2 and TRBJ2-5, with D perhaps matching TRBD1 (5 bases). Between the trimmed V and J ends, which lost 0 bases and 3 bases, there was a span of 8 bases. CDR1 is SGHAT and CDR2 is FQNNGV in the germline V gene. CDR3 length: 14 residues. The CDR3 DNA follows: TGTGCCAGCAGCTTAGATACAGGCAAAGAGACCCAGTACTTC. Amino acid sequence: CASSLDTGKETQYF.

J is TRBJ2-5 and V is TRBV15; D could derive from TRBD1 or TRBD2 (6 bases each). The CDR3 consists of 15 residues. Looked up from germline, CDR1 is LNHNV and CDR2 is YYDKDF (reference sequence). Deletions cut 0 bases from V and 5 bases from J, with 13 bases between. This chain's CDR3 is CATSRDGGPWETQYF. The CDR3 coding sequence is TGTGCCACCAGCAGAGATGGGGGGCCTTGGGAGACCCAGTACTTC.

J is TRBJ1-1 and V is TRBV5-5; D not certain. Trimming removed 4 bases from V and 0 bases from J, with 10 bases in between. This CDR3 spans 14 amino acids. The germline gives CDR1 SGHKS, CDR2 YYEKEE (reference sequence). CDR3 loop: CASSLLDMNTEAFF. The CDR3 DNA reads TGTGCCAGCAGCCTGCTCGACATGAACACTGAAGCTTTCTTT.

The CDR3 DNA reads TGCGCCAGCAGCTTGAGCGGGAGGGGCACCGGGGAGCTGTTTTTT. This encodes CASSLSGRGTGELFF. The V and J genes are TRBV5-1 and TRBJ2-2; TRBD2 matches at 10 bases. The CDR3 is made up of 15 amino acids. Germline assignment: CDR1 SGHRS and CDR2 YFSETQ. The junction had 1 base not matched to a gene; V was cut back by 1 base and J by 4 bases.

This clone occurred a few times. The rearrangement joins TRBV29-1 to TRBJ1-5; possible D gene TRBD1, 5 bases. Between the trimmed V and J ends, which lost 5 bases and 5 bases, there was a span of 13 bases. The CDR3 is made up of 13 amino acids. The V gene's germline CDR1 is SQVTM and CDR2 ANQGSEA. The CDR3 region is CSVRGADYQPQHF. CDR3 sequence (DNA): TGCAGCGTTCGAGGGGCGGATTATCAGCCCCAGCATTTT.

The V gene is TRBV20-1, the J gene TRBJ2-1; D is undetermined. Germline V gene data show CDR1 as DFQATT and CDR2 as SNEGSKA (reference sequence). This CDR3 has 11 amino acids. V lost 7 bases and J 8 bases, leaving 12 bases between the germline ends. The CDR3 nucleotides read TGCAGTGTAGAAATGGTTGATGAGCAGTTCTTC. Translated: CSVEMVDEQFF.

The chain is built from TRBV6-8 and TRBJ1-5; TRBD1 is a possible D gene (5 bases). This CDR3 has 15 amino acids. Trimming removed 9 bases at V and 0 bases at J, with 15 bases between. CDR1 and CDR2 from the germline V gene are MNHGY and SAAAGT. CDR3: CARRRGRTSNQPQHF. The CDR3 coding sequence is TGTGCCAGACGGAGGGGACGGACTAGCAATCAGCCCCAGCATTTT.

The genes are TRBV5-1 and TRBJ2-7; 8 bases are shared with TRBD2. This CDR3 has 15 residues. The J segment lost 5 bases and the V segment lost 4 bases, leaving 11 bases of the junction unmatched. Germline CDR1 and CDR2: SGHRS and YFSETQ. CDR3 protein: CASSRGGLDPHEQYF. DNA for the CDR3: TGCGCCAGCAGCCGCGGGGGACTAGACCCCCACGAGCAGTACTTC.

This chain connects TRBV7-9 to TRBJ2-7; 8 bases map to TRBD2. The length of the CDR3 is 15 residues. With V trimmed by 3 bases and J by 2 bases, 6 bases remained unmatched. The germline V gene has CDR1 SEHNR and CDR2 FQNEAQ (reference sequence). The CDR3 nucleotides read TGTGCCAGCAGCTTTACTAGCGGAGCAACCTACGAGCAGTACTTC. Encoded protein: CASSFTSGATYEQYF.

V is TRBV28 and J is TRBJ2-5, with 8 bases identical to TRBD2. The V gene's germline CDR1 is MDHEN and CDR2 SYDVKM. CDR3 size: 17 residues. V was pared by 5 bases and J by 4 bases, with 15 bases of the junction left unmatched. The CDR3 DNA sequence: TGTGCCAGCAGTCGTATCGGGTCGGGAGGGCCCGGAGAGACCCAGTACTTC. Translating gives CASSRIGSGGPGETQYF.

The V and J genes are TRBV28 and TRBJ1-4; no clear D. The CDR3 contains 16 residues. Germline values: CDR1 MDHEN, CDR2 SYDVKM. The V and J ends lost 4 bases and 0 bases respectively, with 12 bases between them. The CDR3 spells CASSSPLSSTNEKLFF. CDR3 DNA sequence: TGTGCCAGCAGTTCTCCCCTCAGCTCAACTAATGAAAAACTGTTTTTT.

The rearrangement links TRBV6-1 to TRBJ2-3; maybe TRBD1 (5 bases). CDR3 length: 14 amino acids. V lost 1 base to trimming and J lost 8 bases, with 13 bases between them. Germline lookup yields CDR1 MNHNS and CDR2 SASEGT. CDR3 region: CASSEGPGRVTQYF. The CDR3 nucleotides are TGTGCCAGCAGTGAAGGTCCGGGCAGGGTTACGCAGTATTTT.

The V call is TRBV19, the J call TRBJ2-3; D might be TRBD1 (6 bases). Germline V gene data show CDR1 as LNHDA and CDR2 as SQIVND (reference sequence). CDR3 length: 15 amino acids. Trimming left V 5 bases short and J 1 base short, with 13 bases between. The CDR3 DNA is TGTGCCAGTAGTGATTACAGGGCCCGCACAGATACGCAGTATTTT. Its translation: CASSDYRARTDTQYF.

Here the CDR3 DNA reads TGCGCCAGCAGCTTGCAAACTAGCGGGAAGGAGACCCAGTACTTC. Its translation is CASSLQTSGKETQYF. V is TRBV5-1 and J is TRBJ2-5; 10 bases fit TRBD2. CDR1 is SGHRS and CDR2 is YFSETQ in the germline V gene. There are 15 residues in the CDR3. With V trimmed by 1 base and J by 5 bases, 5 bases remained unmatched.

This clone was detected once. One end of the junction is discordant with germline, which a read error may explain. The chain combines TRBV2 with TRBJ2-7; D remains unclear. The CDR3 sequence is 14 residues long. Looked up from germline, CDR1 is SNHLY and CDR2 is FYNNEI. CDR3 sequence (DNA): TGTGCCAGCAGGGAAGATTTCCTCGCCTACGAGCAGTACTTC. Amino acids: CASREDFLAYEQYF.

The V and J genes are TRBV5-4 and TRBJ1-1; D is perhaps TRBD1 (5 bases). Trimming left V 4 bases short and J 1 base short, with 14 bases between. CDR1 is SGHNT, CDR2 YYREEE, per germline (reference sequence). The CDR3 runs 15 residues. CDR3: CASSVPGLGNTEAFF. The CDR3 DNA reads TGTGCCAGCAGCGTACCGGGACTCGGGAACACTGAAGCTTTCTTT.

The rearrangement links TRBV7-9 to TRBJ2-1, with TRBD2 identical over 15 bases. CDR3 length: 17 amino acids. Germline V lookup: CDR1 SEHNR, CDR2 FQNEAQ (reference sequence). V lost 1 base and J lost 7; bases outside the gene matches: 5. The CDR3 spells CASSLVGLAGGANEQFF. CDR3 nucleotide sequence: TGTGCCAGCAGCTTAGTAGGACTAGCGGGAGGGGCGAATGAGCAGTTCTTC.

Only one count was recorded for this clone. The rearrangement uses TRBV11-3 and TRBJ2-3; 8 nucleotides line up with TRBD1. The CDR3 contains 14 residues. The germline V gene encodes CDR1 SGHNT and CDR2 YENEEA. V lost 5 bases to trimming and J lost 4 bases; unmatched junction nucleotides: 5. Here the CDR3 reads CASSPGQGADTQYF. CDR3 DNA sequence: TGTGCCAGCAGCCCAGGACAGGGTGCAGATACGCAGTATTTT.